A selection of T cell receptor beta chains follows, all from one sample in a study of lung T cells in sarcoidosis with Löfgren's syndrome. TCRdb recomputed calls from the reads with MiXCR, one row per CDR3 protein. Of 3,000 to 4,000 distinct CDR3 sequences in the sample, around 22% were seen once. The material sequenced was CD4+ T cells from bronchoalveolar lavage. The receptor source for this set is a human donor with sarcoidosis (Löfgren's syndrome or another form), or a control subject (not recorded which). CDR3s include the opening cysteine and the closing phenylalanine or tryptophan. D genes are given only for firm matches.

j_call d_call v_call cdr3_length cdr3_aa
TRBJ2-2 NA TRBV3-1 13 CASSPTGTGELFF
TRBJ1-1 TRBD1 TRBV19 17 CASSISFLTGLGTEAFF
TRBJ2-1 TRBD1 TRBV7-9 14 CASSPGTGVNEQFF
TRBJ1-2 NA TRBV20-1 13 CSASRGSGYGYTF
TRBJ2-1 NA TRBV5-4 16 CASSLSREPSYNEQFF
TRBJ2-3 TRBD2 TRBV2 14 CASRSTSDADTQYF
TRBJ2-7 NA TRBV6-1 12 CASSYTDYERYF
TRBJ2-1 NA TRBV5-4 15 CASSSGRASYNEQFF
TRBJ1-2 NA TRBV6-1 14 CASSLRETNYGYTF
TRBJ2-3 NA TRBV3-1 11 CASSWSDTQYF
TRBJ1-5 NA TRBV20-1 13 CSAQSGSQGPQHF
TRBJ1-4 TRBD1 TRBV10-3 14 CAISPGQEGEKLFF
TRBJ2-7 TRBD2 TRBV20-1 16 CSARGLAGPTSYEQYF
TRBJ2-1 TRBD1 TRBV12-3/TRBV12-4 16 CASSSMTGDRWNEQFF
TRBJ1-1 TRBD1 TRBV20-1 15 CSARKTGTAVTEAFF
TRBJ2-1 NA TRBV19 15 CASSPTRSSYNEQFF
TRBJ1-4 TRBD1 TRBV4-3 15 CASSRATGGAEKLFF
TRBJ1-2 NA TRBV20-1 13 CSIYRTEDRGYTF
TRBJ2-3 NA TRBV20-1 14 CSAIHSGRTDTQYF
TRBJ2-7 TRBD2 TRBV20-1 15 CSARFGAGSLREQYF
TRBJ1-4 NA TRBV5-5 14 CASVADPTNEKLFF
TRBJ2-7 NA TRBV27 13 CASSSHRDYEQYF
TRBJ1-1 NA TRBV9 14 CASSTGPVGTEAFF
TRBJ2-1 NA TRBV7-9 13 CASSLGAYNEQFF
TRBJ2-3 NA TRBV29-1 13 CSGGAGVRDTQYF
TRBJ2-1 TRBD2 TRBV5-6 15 CASSYGTSGINEQFF
TRBJ1-5 TRBD1 TRBV6-1 14 CASRTGMGNQPQHF
TRBJ1-4 NA TRBV15 14 CATSLGPYNEKLFF
TRBJ2-5 TRBD1 TRBV28 14 CATLQGISQETQYF
TRBJ2-7 NA TRBV20-1 13 CSARLAKRGERCF